The 7 T cell receptor beta chains below come from one sample, sequenced in a study of T cells after yellow fever vaccination. TCRdb processed the 5' RACE reads anew with MiXCR; each CDR3 protein has one entry. The data show some 600,000 distinct CDR3 sequences, about a sixth seen once. Sequences were derived from PBMCs, sampled about 5 days after the first yellow fever vaccination. These TCRs come from a man between 18 and 29 years old who received the YFV17D yellow fever vaccine.

V gene TRBV7-2 combines with J gene TRBJ2-7; 11 positions agree with TRBD2. The germline gives CDR1 SGHTA, CDR2 FQGNSA. Unmatched junction bases numbered 10, after V lost 4 bases and J lost 5 bases. This CDR3 contains 16 residues. CDR3 DNA sequence: TGTGCCAGCAGCTCCATGCGTAGCGGGGGGGCCGACGAGCAGTACTTC. It encodes CASSSMRSGGADEQYF.

There are many counts of this clonotype. The chain carries TRBV7-9 and TRBJ2-7; D remains ambiguous. CDR1 and CDR2 from the germline V gene are SEHNR and FQNEAQ (reference sequence). V was clipped by 5 bases and J by 2 bases, with 13 bases between them. This CDR3 is built from 14 residues. CDR3: CASSPRTGAYEQYF. The CDR3 coding sequence is TGTGCCAGCAGCCCAAGGACGGGCGCCTACGAGCAGTACTTC.

This clonotype was picked up many times. This chain links TRBV7-9 with TRBJ1-1; 7 bases line up with TRBD1. CDR3 length equals 16 residues. Germline V gene lookup returns CDR1 SEHNR and CDR2 FQNEAQ (reference sequence). Trimming took 0 bases from V and 3 from J; bases not matched to a gene: 7. CDR3 DNA: TGTGCCAGCAGCTTAGCTGGGACAGTCCTACACACTGAAGCTTTCTTT. It specifies CASSLAGTVLHTEAFF.

The CDR3 here is CASSFLTEFSNQPQHF. CDR3 DNA sequence: TGTGCCAGCAGTTTTTTGACCGAATTTAGCAATCAGCCCCAGCATTTT. The rearrangement joins TRBV28 to TRBJ1-5; D unresolved. V lost 3 bases to trimming and J lost 0 bases, with 12 bases between them. Germline lookup yields CDR1 MDHEN and CDR2 SYDVKM. The CDR3 loop spans 16 amino acids.

This clonotype was observed a few times. V usage is TRBV9 and J usage is TRBJ2-3; 8 nucleotides agree with TRBD2. CDR1 is SGDLS, CDR2 YYNGEE, per germline. The CDR3 totals 16 residues. Trimming removed 3 bases from V and 0 bases from J; junction bases left unmatched: 6. CDR3 region: CASSAGGGTSTDTQYF. The CDR3 DNA sequence: TGTGCCAGCAGCGCGGGGGGGGGTACTAGCACAGATACGCAGTATTTT. The full variable domain, in which reference TRBV9 and TRBJ2-3 provide the parts outside the CDR3, is DSGVTQTPKHLITATGQRVTLRCSPRSGDLSVYWYQQSLDQGLQFLIQYYNGEERAKGNILERFSAQQFPDLHSELNLSSLELGDSALYFCASSAGGGTSTDTQYFGPGTRLTVL.

In its sample, this clonotype was seen a few times. The chain combines TRBV10-3 with TRBJ2-5; D tentatively fits TRBD1 or TRBD2 (5 bases each). Trimming took 10 bases from V and 1 from J, leaving 19 bases between them. The CDR3 loop spans 15 amino acids. Germline lookup yields CDR1 ENHRY and CDR2 SYGVKD. The CDR3 here is CASTDSRGAQETQYF. The CDR3 nucleotides are TGTGCCAGTACAGACAGTCGAGGGGCCCAAGAGACCCAGTACTTC.

In its sample, this clonotype was seen a few times. This sequence joins TRBV5-1 and TRBJ2-1; possible D gene TRBD1, 5 bases. Germline-derived CDR1 and CDR2 are SGHRS and YFSETQ. The CDR3 consists of 13 residues. Trimming stripped 4 bases from V and 6 bases from J, with 11 bases between. CDR3 nucleotides: TGCGCCAGCAGCCGCGACAGTCTCAATGAGCAGTTCTTC. It codes for CASSRDSLNEQFF.